The 15 T cell receptor beta chains listed next were all sequenced from one sample in a study of cytomegalovirus exposure and HLA in healthy donors. 60 Vbeta and 13 Jbeta primers were used in PCR. Clones were read by immunoSEQ multiplex PCR, and TCRdb kept only the in-frame ones, dropping some. The table includes roughly 68,000 clones, around 64% detected once. The sample consisted of PBMCs. Source of these receptors: a man aged 40-49 years in good health and CMV-seropositive.

In its sample, this clone was seen once. The chain carries TRBV9 and TRBJ2-2; perhaps TRBD1 as D (5 bases). The CDR3 is 16 amino acids. Germline CDR1 is SGDLS and CDR2 is YYNGEE. V was trimmed by 4 bases and J by 6 bases, leaving 19 bases between them. The CDR3 sequence: CASSRAGYVIPGELFF. The CDR3 DNA sequence: TGTGCCAGCAGCCGCGCAGGGTATGTCATCCCCGGGGAGCTGTTTTTT.

The chain uses TRBV6-6 and TRBJ2-3; D perhaps matches TRBD2 (5 bases). This CDR3 contains 13 residues. The germline V and J ends were trimmed by 9 bases and 2 bases, with 12 bases remaining between them. Germline V gene data show CDR1 as MNHNY and CDR2 as SVGAGI (reference sequence). The CDR3 spells CASDAGPTDTQYF. The DNA for the CDR3 is TGTGCCAGTGACGCGGGTCCCACAGATACGCAGTATTTT.

This clone occurred a few times. The chain combines TRBV19 with TRBJ2-1, with 8 bases lining up with TRBD2. The CDR3 is 14 amino acids. The trim removed 5 bases at V and 4 bases at J, leaving 4 bases unmatched. CDR1 and CDR2 (germline): LNHDA, SQIVND (reference sequence). The CDR3, as DNA: TGTGCCAGTAGTGTCCGGGGGGGGTACAATGAGCAGTTCTTC. Protein sequence: CASSVRGGYNEQFF.

The rearrangement uses TRBV5-1 and TRBJ2-7; 7 bases line up with TRBD1. The CDR3 spans 16 residues. V was pared by 0 bases and J by 2 bases, with 8 bases of the junction left unmatched. Germline CDR1 SGHRS, CDR2 YFSETQ. As DNA, the CDR3 is TGCGCCAGCAGCTTGGTCCCGACAGGGCCCACCTACGAGCAGTACTTC. Encoded protein: CASSLVPTGPTYEQYF. Full variable domain (remainder filled in from reference TRBV5-1 and TRBJ2-7): KAGVTQTPRYLIKTRGQQVTLSCSPISGHRSVSWYQQTPGQGLQFLFEYFSETQRNKGNFPGRFSGRQFSNSRSEMNVSTLELGDSALYLCASSLVPTGPTYEQYFGPGTRLTVT.

The V and J genes are TRBV6-5 and TRBJ2-3; TRBD2 aligns across 8 bases. The CDR3 is 15 residues long. Trimming at V came to 0 bases and at J to 6 bases, leaving 5 bases not matched to a gene. Germline CDR1 reads MNHEY; CDR2 reads SVGAGI. CDR3 sequence (DNA): TGTGCCAGCAGTTACTCGGAATGGACTAGCGATACGCAGTATTTT. Its protein is CASSYSEWTSDTQYF.

The rearrangement links TRBV4-1 to TRBJ2-2; 8 bases fit TRBD1. Germline loops: CDR1 MGHRA, CDR2 YSYEKL. V was clipped by 0 bases and J by 2 bases; unmatched bases: 2. The CDR3 runs to 16 residues. CDR3 bases: TGCGCCAGCAGCCAAGACCCAGGGGGCAACACCGGGGAGCTGTTTTTT. Protein product: CASSQDPGGNTGELFF.

This clone was counted only a few times. The chain employs TRBV27 and TRBJ2-1; the D gene is possibly TRBD1 (6 bases). The germline V and J ends were trimmed by 7 bases and 7 bases, with 14 bases remaining between them. Germline V gene sequence: CDR1 MNHEY, CDR2 SMNVEV (reference sequence). The CDR3 totals 13 residues. The CDR3 DNA follows: TGTGCCAGCACCACAACAGGGCGAAATGAGCAGTTCTTC. Amino acid sequence: CASTTTGRNEQFF.

This clone was seen a handful of times. J is TRBJ2-5 and V is TRBV4-1; D unclear. The CDR3 totals 11 residues. Germline V gene sequence: CDR1 MGHRA, CDR2 YSYEKL. Trimming cost V 1 base and J 7 bases, with 4 bases left between them. Written as DNA, the CDR3 is TGCGCCAGCAGCCAAGCCGGGACCCAGTACTTC. This gives the protein CASSQAGTQYF.

This clone was detected only a few times. The V and J genes are TRBV11-2 and TRBJ2-7; weak D call: TRBD2 (7 bases). This CDR3 is built from 14 residues. Trimming pared 3 bases from V and 2 bases from J, leaving 11 bases between. Germline assignment: CDR1 SGHAT and CDR2 FQNNGV. CDR3 region: CASSLGGLTYEQYF. The CDR3, as DNA: TGTGCCAGCAGCTTGGGGGGGCTGACCTACGAGCAGTACTTC.

This clone has a handful of counts. The V and J genes are TRBV5-6 and TRBJ2-3; perhaps TRBD2 as D (5 bases). The germline gives CDR1 SGHDT, CDR2 YYEEEE. The CDR3 extends over 14 amino acids. Between the trimmed V and J ends, which lost 1 base and 5 bases, there was a span of 11 bases. The chain's CDR3 is CASSLYPEGDTQYF. The CDR3 region has the DNA TGTGCCAGCAGCTTGTACCCCGAGGGAGATACGCAGTATTTT.

This rearrangement joins TRBV6-4 to TRBJ2-2, with D possibly being TRBD2 (5 bases). From germline, CDR1 is MRHNA and CDR2 SNTAGT. The CDR3 consists of 16 residues. Deletions cut 2 bases from V and 3 bases from J, with 13 bases between. The CDR3 nucleotides read TGTGCCAGCAGTGACGGAGGCGGGTTAGACACCGGGGAGCTGTTTTTT. It translates to CASSDGGGLDTGELFF.

This chain's CDR3 is CASSSPTGGRETQYF. CDR3 bases: TGTGCCAGCTCCTCCCCGACAGGGGGGCGAGAGACCCAGTACTTC. The gene calls are TRBV6-4 and TRBJ2-5; the match to TRBD1 covers 9 bases. Germline loops: CDR1 MRHNA, CDR2 SNTAGT. This CDR3 is built from 15 residues. V shed 8 bases and J 4 bases; nucleotides not matched to a gene: 11.

The chain uses TRBV9 and TRBJ1-3; D uncertain. Germline lookup yields CDR1 SGDLS and CDR2 YYNGEE. V was cut by 4 bases and J by 2 bases, with 13 bases left in between. There are 15 residues in the CDR3. The chain's CDR3 is CASSRGLLPGNTIYF. In DNA form, the CDR3 reads TGTGCCAGCAGCCGCGGTTTACTGCCTGGAAACACCATATATTTT. Supplemented by reference TRBV9 and TRBJ1-3, the full variable domain reads DSGVTQTPKHLITATGQRVTLRCSPRSGDLSVYWYQQSLDQGLQFLIQYYNGEERAKGNILERFSAQQFPDLHSELNLSSLELGDSALYFCASSRGLLPGNTIYFGEGSWLTVV.

J is TRBJ2-7 and V is TRBV4-2, with D possibly being TRBD1 (5 bases). CDR3 size: 15 residues. From germline, CDR1 is LGHNA and CDR2 YNFKEQ. V lost 0 bases and J lost 0, with 9 bases in between. The CDR3 loop reads CASSQEQALSYEQYF. CDR3 bases: TGTGCCAGCAGCCAAGAACAGGCTCTCTCCTACGAGCAGTACTTC.

The chain is built from TRBV19 and TRBJ2-1; 16 nucleotides align to TRBD2. Germline V CDR1 and CDR2: LNHDA, SQIVND (reference sequence). CDR3 size: 20 residues. J was trimmed by 4 bases and V by 3 bases; bases with no gene match: 12. The CDR3 region has the DNA TGTGCCAGTAGTATCAATAACCTCGGGACTAGCGGGGGGGCATACAATGAGCAGTTCTTC. It encodes CASSINNLGTSGGAYNEQFF. The variable domain in full, completed from reference TRBV19 and TRBJ2-1, reads DGGITQSPKYLFRKEGQNVTLSCEQNLNHDAMYWYRQDPGQGLRLIYYSQIVNDFQKGDIAEGYSVSREKKESFPLTVTSAQKNPTAFYLCASSINNLGTSGGAYNEQFFGPGTRLTVL.